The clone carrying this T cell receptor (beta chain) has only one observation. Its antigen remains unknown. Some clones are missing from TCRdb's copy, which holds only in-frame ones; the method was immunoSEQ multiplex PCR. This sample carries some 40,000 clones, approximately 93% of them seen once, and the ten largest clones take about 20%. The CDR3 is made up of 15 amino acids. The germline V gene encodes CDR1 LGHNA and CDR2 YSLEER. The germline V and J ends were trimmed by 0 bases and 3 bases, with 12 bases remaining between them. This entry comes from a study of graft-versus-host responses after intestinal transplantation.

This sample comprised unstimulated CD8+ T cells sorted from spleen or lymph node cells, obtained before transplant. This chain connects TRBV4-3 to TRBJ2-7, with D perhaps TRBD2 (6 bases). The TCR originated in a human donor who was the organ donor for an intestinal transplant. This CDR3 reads CASSQDSGVLYEQYF. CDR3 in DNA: TGCGCCAGCAGCCAAGATTCGGGGGTTCTCTACGAGCAGTACTTC.